What follows are 11 T cell receptor beta chains derived from one specimen sequenced in a study of breast tumors, draining lymph nodes, adjacent tissues. The lymph nodes were axillary draining lymph nodes from breast cancer patients. TCRdb redid the calling of the multiplex PCR reads with MiXCR, one entry per CDR3 protein. Of around 110,000 distinct CDR3 sequences listed, about 30% are singletons. Sequencing was carried out using axillary lymph node tissue. The receptors come from a female donor with breast cancer. Some clones in this sample may be carry-over from other donors' samples.

This clonotype showed up many times. The genes are TRBV12-3 or TRBV12-4 and TRBJ2-7; D gene unclear. CDR3 size: 17 residues. V lost 3 bases and J lost 2, with 20 bases in between. The CDR3 DNA reads as TGTGCCAGCAGTTTTTCCCCCGGCCCCGACCCTGCCTACGAGCAGTACTTC. Protein product: CASSFSPGPDPAYEQYF.

The sample holds many counts of this clonotype. The J gene is TRBJ2-1, the V gene TRBV7-9; 14 nucleotides line up with TRBD2. The germline CDR1 and CDR2 sequences are SEHNR and FQNEAQ (reference sequence). Trimming cost V 4 bases and J 0 bases; bases outside gene matches: 8. The CDR3 sequence is 19 residues long. This chain's CDR3 is CASSSTGTSGGRSYNEQFF. CDR3 bases: TGTGCCAGCAGCTCCACCGGGACTAGCGGGGGCCGCTCCTACAATGAGCAGTTCTTC.

This clonotype was counted at least ten times. The rearrangement links TRBV24-1 to TRBJ2-5; 11 bases are a match to TRBD1. V trimming: 3 bases; J trimming: 5 bases; junction bases outside the gene matches: 4. The CDR3 is 15 residues long. Germline CDR1 KGHDR, CDR2 SFDVKD. CDR3 loop: CATSDRTGGVETQYF. In DNA form, the CDR3 reads TGTGCCACCAGTGATCGGACAGGGGGCGTGGAGACCCAGTACTTC.

The chain recombines TRBV9 with TRBJ2-1; the D gene is possibly TRBD1 (5 bases). Trimming shortened V by 2 bases and J by 2 bases, and 11 bases separated the two germline ends. CDR3 length: 15 amino acids. Germline assignment: CDR1 SGDLS and CDR2 YYNGEE. The CDR3 reads CASSVSGKAYNEQFF. As DNA, the CDR3 is TGTGCCAGCAGCGTTTCAGGGAAAGCCTACAATGAGCAGTTCTTC.

This clonotype came up many times. The chain links TRBV11-2 to TRBJ2-6; D is possibly TRBD2 (5 bases). Germline V lookup: CDR1 SGHAT, CDR2 FQNNGV. The ends were cut back, 3 bases at V and 13 bases at J, with 13 bases in the middle. The CDR3 totals 13 residues. This CDR3 reads CASSFVEPGVLTF. The CDR3 nucleotides are TGTGCCAGCAGCTTTGTGGAGCCGGGGGTCCTGACTTTC.

The V gene is TRBV5-4, the J gene TRBJ1-1; D is uncertain. CDR3 length: 13 residues. Per the germline V gene, CDR1 is SGHNT and CDR2 is YYREEE (reference sequence). Trimming took off 4 bases at V and 1 base at J, with 8 bases between the two ends. Here the CDR3 reads CASSARQNTEAFF. The CDR3 bases are TGTGCCAGCAGCGCTCGACAGAACACTGAAGCTTTCTTT.

This clonotype was observed at least ten times. This sequence joins TRBV5-5 and TRBJ2-1; TRBD2 might be the D (5 bases). Deletions cut 3 bases from V and 2 bases from J, with 12 bases between. CDR1 SGHKS and CDR2 YYEKEE come from the germline V gene (reference sequence). The CDR3 runs 15 residues. The CDR3 region is CASSWEAETYNEQFF. The CDR3 nucleotides read TGTGCCAGCAGCTGGGAAGCGGAGACCTACAATGAGCAGTTCTTC.

The chain uses TRBV20-1 and TRBJ2-7, with 8 bases identical to TRBD1. The CDR3 sequence is 12 residues long. The J segment lost 2 bases and the V segment lost 6 bases, leaving 3 bases of the junction unmatched. The germline V gene encodes CDR1 DFQATT and CDR2 SNEGSKA (reference sequence). The DNA for the CDR3 is TGCAGTGCCCCGGGACAGGCCTACGAGCAGTACTTC. Amino acid sequence: CSAPGQAYEQYF.

This chain connects TRBV12-3 or TRBV12-4 to TRBJ2-6; D is possibly TRBD2 (6 bases). The ends were cut back, 3 bases at V and 0 bases at J, with 21 bases in the middle. This CDR3 spans 20 amino acids. CDR3 in DNA: TGTGCCAGCAGTTTGCGGGGAGTCCCCGGGCTGTGCTCTGGGGCCAACGTCCTGACTTTC. Translating it yields CASSLRGVPGLCSGANVLTF.

In this sample, this clonotype turned up a few times. The chain is built from TRBV7-2 and TRBJ1-1; no definite D call. CDR3 length: 16 residues. V gave up 5 bases and J gave up 0 bases, with 16 bases separating them. CDR1 is SGHTA and CDR2 is FQGNSA in the germline V gene. Here the CDR3 DNA reads TGTGCCAGCAGCCTCCAAGGAGGGAAGCTGAACACTGAAGCTTTCTTT. Translation gives CASSLQGGKLNTEAFF.

This clonotype is labeled large. The chain combines TRBV6-4 with TRBJ2-3, with 9 positions matching TRBD1. CDR3 length equals 15 residues. V lost 0 bases, J lost 4 bases, and 2 bases stayed unmatched. In germline, CDR1 is MRHNA, CDR2 SNTAGT. CDR3 DNA: TGTGCCAGCAGTGACTCTAGACAGGGGGCAGATACGCAGTATTTT. Translating gives CASSDSRQGADTQYF.